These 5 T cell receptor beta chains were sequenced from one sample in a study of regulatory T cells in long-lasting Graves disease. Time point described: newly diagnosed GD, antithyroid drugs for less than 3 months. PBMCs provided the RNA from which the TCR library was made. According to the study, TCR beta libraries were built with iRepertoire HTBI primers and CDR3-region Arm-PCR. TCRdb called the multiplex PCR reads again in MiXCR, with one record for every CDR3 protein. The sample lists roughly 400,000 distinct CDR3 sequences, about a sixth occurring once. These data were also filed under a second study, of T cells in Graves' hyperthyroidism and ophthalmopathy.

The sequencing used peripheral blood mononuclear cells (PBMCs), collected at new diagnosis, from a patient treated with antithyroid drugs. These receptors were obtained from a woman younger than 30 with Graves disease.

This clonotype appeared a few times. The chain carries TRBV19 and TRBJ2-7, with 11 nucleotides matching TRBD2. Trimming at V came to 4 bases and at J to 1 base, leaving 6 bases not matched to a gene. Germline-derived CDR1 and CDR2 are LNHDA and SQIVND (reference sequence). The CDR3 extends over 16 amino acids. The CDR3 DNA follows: TGTGCCAGTAGTAGGGGACTAGCGGAGTCTTCCTACGAGCAGTACTTC. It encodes CASSRGLAESSYEQYF.

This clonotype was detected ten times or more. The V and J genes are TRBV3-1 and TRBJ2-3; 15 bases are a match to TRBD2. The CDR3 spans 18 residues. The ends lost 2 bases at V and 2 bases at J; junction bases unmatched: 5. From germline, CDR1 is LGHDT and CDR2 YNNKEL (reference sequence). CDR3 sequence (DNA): TGTGCCAGCAGCCAACGGACTAGCGGGAGGGCCACCACAGATACGCAGTATTTT. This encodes CASSQRTSGRATTDTQYF.

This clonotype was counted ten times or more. CDR3 DNA sequence: TGTGCCAGCAGTTTCAGAAATTCTAACTATGGCTACACCTTC. It specifies CASSFRNSNYGYTF. The chain is built from TRBV12-3 or TRBV12-4 and TRBJ1-2; D remains unclear. CDR3 length: 14 residues. V was pared by 3 bases and J by 0 bases, with 8 bases between.

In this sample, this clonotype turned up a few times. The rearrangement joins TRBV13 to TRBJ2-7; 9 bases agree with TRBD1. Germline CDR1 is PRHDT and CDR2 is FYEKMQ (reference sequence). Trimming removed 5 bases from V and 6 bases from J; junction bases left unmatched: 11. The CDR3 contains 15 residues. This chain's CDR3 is CASSSRDRVAGEQYF. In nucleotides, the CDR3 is TGTGCCAGCAGCAGCCGGGACAGGGTGGCCGGCGAGCAGTACTTC.

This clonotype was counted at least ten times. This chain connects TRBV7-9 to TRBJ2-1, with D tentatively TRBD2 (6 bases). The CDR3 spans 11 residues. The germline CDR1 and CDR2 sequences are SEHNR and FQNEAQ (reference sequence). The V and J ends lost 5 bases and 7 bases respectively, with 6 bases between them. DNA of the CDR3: TGTGCCAGCAGCGGACTAAATGAGCAGTTCTTC. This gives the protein CASSGLNEQFF. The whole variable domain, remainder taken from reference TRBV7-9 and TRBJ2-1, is DTGVSQNPRHKITKRGQNVTFRCDPISEHNRLYWYRQTLGQGPEFLTYFQNEAQLEKSRLLSDRFSAERPKGSFSTLEIQRTEQGDSAMYLCASSGLNEQFFGPGTRLTVL.